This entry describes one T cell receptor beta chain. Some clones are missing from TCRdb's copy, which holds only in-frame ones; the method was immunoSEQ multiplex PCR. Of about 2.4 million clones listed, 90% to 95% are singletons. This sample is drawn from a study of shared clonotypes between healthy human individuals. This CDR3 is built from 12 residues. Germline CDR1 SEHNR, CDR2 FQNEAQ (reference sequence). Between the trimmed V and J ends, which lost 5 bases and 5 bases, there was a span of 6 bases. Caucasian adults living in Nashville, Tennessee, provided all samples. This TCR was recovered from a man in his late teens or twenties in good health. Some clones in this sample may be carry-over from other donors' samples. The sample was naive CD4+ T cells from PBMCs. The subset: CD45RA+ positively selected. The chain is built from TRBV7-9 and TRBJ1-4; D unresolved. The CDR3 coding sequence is TGTGCCAGCAGCCTTCAGAATGAAAAACTGTTTTTT. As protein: CASSLQNEKLFF.